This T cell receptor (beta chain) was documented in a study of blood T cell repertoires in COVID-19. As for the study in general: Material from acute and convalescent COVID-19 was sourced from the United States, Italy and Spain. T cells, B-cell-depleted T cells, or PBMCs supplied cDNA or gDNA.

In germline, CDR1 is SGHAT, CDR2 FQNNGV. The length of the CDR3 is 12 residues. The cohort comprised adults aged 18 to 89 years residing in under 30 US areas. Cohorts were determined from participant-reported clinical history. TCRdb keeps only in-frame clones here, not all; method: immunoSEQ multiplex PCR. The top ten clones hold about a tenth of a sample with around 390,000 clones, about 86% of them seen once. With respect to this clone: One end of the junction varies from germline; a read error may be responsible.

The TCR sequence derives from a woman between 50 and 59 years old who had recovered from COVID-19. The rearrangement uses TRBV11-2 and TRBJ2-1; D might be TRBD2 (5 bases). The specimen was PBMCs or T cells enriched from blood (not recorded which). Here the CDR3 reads CASSPGGYIAIF. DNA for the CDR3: TGTGCCAGCAGCCCTGGAGGTTACATTGCGATCTTC.